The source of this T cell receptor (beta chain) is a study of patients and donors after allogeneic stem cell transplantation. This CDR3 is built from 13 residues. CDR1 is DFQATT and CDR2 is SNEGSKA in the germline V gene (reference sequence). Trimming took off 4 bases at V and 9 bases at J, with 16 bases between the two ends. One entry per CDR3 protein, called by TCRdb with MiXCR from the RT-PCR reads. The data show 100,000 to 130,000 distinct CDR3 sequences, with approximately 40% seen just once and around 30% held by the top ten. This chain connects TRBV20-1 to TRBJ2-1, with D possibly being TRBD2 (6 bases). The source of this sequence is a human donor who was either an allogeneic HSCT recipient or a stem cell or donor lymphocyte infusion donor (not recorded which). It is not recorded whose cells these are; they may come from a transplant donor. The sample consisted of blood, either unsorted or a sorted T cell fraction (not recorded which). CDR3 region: CSANDRGLSEQFF. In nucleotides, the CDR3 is TGCAGTGCTAACGACCGGGGACTTAGTGAGCAGTTCTTC.